This record looks at one T cell receptor (beta chain) sequence and its context. This entry belongs to a study of blood T cell repertoires in COVID-19. CDR3 length equals 17 residues. Germline-derived CDR1 and CDR2 are MNHNY and SVGAGI (reference sequence). With V trimmed by 5 bases and J by 4 bases, 13 bases remained unmatched. Exposed study participants had met a COVID-19 case within 2 weeks before entry. Here immunoSEQ multiplex PCR was the method, and the copy in TCRdb shows in-frame clones only, minus some. The repertoire includes 250,000 to 300,000 clones, around 92% of them detected once, and 2.5% to 3.5% sits in the top ten.

The sequencing input was PBMCs or T cells enriched from blood (not recorded which). This receptor was identified in a woman aged 45-65 years who had been exposed to COVID-19. The chain links TRBV6-6 to TRBJ1-1; 10 positions agree with TRBD1. In DNA form, the CDR3 reads TGTGCCAGCAGTCTCCCCCGGACAGGGGGTCGGGGCACTGAAGCTTTCTTT. Translation gives CASSLPRTGGRGTEAFF.